This T cell receptor (beta chain) stems from a study of T cells in tuberculosis. The overall study: T cells were selected with CD1B tetramers loaded with glucose monomycolate. A South African cohort included IGRA-negative adolescents, latently infected IGRA-positive adolescents and adults with active tuberculosis. Whole-study results and caveats: Samples were chosen by availability of cryopreserved specimens.

This clone has only one observation. The antigen is not known. This CDR3 is 15 amino acids long. The V gene's germline CDR1 is SNHLY and CDR2 FYNNEI. V shed 4 bases and J shed 9 bases, with 19 bases lying between them. The method was immunoSEQ multiplex PCR; TCRdb's version includes in-frame clones alone and lacks a portion of them. The repertoire holds tens of thousands of clones, about 91% seen once, with 7% in the top ten. Indicated time point: new active TB diagnosis, blood taken before or within 7 days of starting treatment. Positive smear microscopy and/or M. tuberculosis culture confirmed active disease.

The sequences come from PBMCs, collected at tuberculosis diagnosis. V and J are TRBV2 and TRBJ2-1, with a tentative D call TRBD2 (6 bases). This TCR was recovered from an adult with tuberculosis. Some clones in this sample may be carry-over from other donors' samples. This CDR3 reads CASSARLGRAPEQFF. The CDR3 DNA follows: TGTGCCAGCAGTGCCCGACTAGGACGAGCCCCTGAGCAGTTCTTC.